Shown below are 16 T cell receptor beta chains from a single sample sequenced in a study of regulatory T cells in long-lasting Graves disease. Time point defined: persistent/refractory GD, antithyroid drugs over 5 years with positive TRAb. Extracted PBMC RNA gave rise to the TCR library. iRepertoire HTBI primers and Arm-PCR of CDR3 regions built TCR beta libraries. TCRdb used MiXCR to reprocess the multiplex PCR reads, holding one entry per CDR3 protein. Among over 250,000 distinct CDR3 sequences, 22% were seen once, and the ten largest hold 45% to 70%. The specimen comprised peripheral blood mononuclear cells (PBMCs), sampled when the disease was refractory, from a patient treated with antithyroid drugs. The receptors were sampled from a female donor with Graves disease.

This clonotype was detected many times. CDR3 nucleotides: TGTGCCAGCAGTTCCACCGGGACAGGGATCCACGAGCAGTACTTC. Translating gives CASSSTGTGIHEQYF. V and J are TRBV12-3 or TRBV12-4 and TRBJ2-7; 9 nucleotides match TRBD1. The junction had 9 bases not matched to a gene; V was cut back by 4 bases and J by 5 bases. The CDR3 length is 15 residues.

CDR3 in DNA: TGTGCCAGCATAGTGGGTTCTGTGGGATACTCCGGGGAGCTGTTTTTT. This translates into CASIVGSVGYSGELFF. This sequence joins TRBV7-2 and TRBJ2-2; no definite D call. This CDR3 comprises 16 residues. V shed 7 bases and J shed 6 bases, with 21 bases lying between them. Germline CDR1 SGHTA, CDR2 FQGNSA.

This clonotype was found a few times. The rearrangement joins TRBV6-1 to TRBJ1-1, with no clear D. CDR3 length: 12 residues. Germline CDR1 MNHNS, CDR2 SASEGT. The ends were cut back, 5 bases at V and 5 bases at J, with 9 bases in the middle. CDR3 sequence reads: CASSKYETEAFF. Here the CDR3 DNA reads TGTGCCAGCAGTAAGTATGAGACTGAAGCTTTCTTT.

Here the CDR3 DNA reads TGTGCCACCAGCAGTGGTCCGGACACTGAAGCTTTCTTT. It translates to CATSSGPDTEAFF. The V and J genes are TRBV15 and TRBJ1-1, with no clear D. V was clipped by 3 bases and J by 3 bases, with 8 bases between them. The V gene's germline CDR1 is LNHNV and CDR2 YYDKDF (reference sequence). CDR3 size: 13 residues.

This clonotype was detected many times. J is TRBJ2-6 and V is TRBV7-2; D remains unclear. The CDR3 covers 16 residues. Germline CDR1 reads SGHTA; CDR2 reads FQGNSA. Trimming removed 1 base at V and 3 bases at J, with 10 bases between. CDR3 nucleotides: TGTGCCAGCAGCTTAGAATTGTTCGATGGGGCCAACGTCCTGACTTTC. This translates into CASSLELFDGANVLTF.

A note on this clonotype: This may come from a read error, since a much larger clone is one base off. The V gene is TRBV6-1, the J gene TRBJ2-1; 9 nucleotides agree with TRBD2. The CDR3 has 14 residues. Germline CDR1 reads MNHNS; CDR2 reads SASEGT. DNA for the CDR3: TGTGCCAGTCGTGGGACTAGCTATGGGAATGGGCAGTTCTTC. This sequence encodes CASRGTSYGNGQFF.

This clonotype was observed a handful of times. The genes are TRBV20-1 and TRBJ2-7; D unresolved. CDR3 size: 13 residues. The ends were cut back, 2 bases at V and 3 bases at J, with 11 bases in the middle. Germline loops: CDR1 DFQATT, CDR2 SNEGSKA (reference sequence). CDR3 DNA: TGCAGTGCTAGACCTAGAAGCAGCTACGAGCAGTACTTC. This translates into CSARPRSSYEQYF.

The J gene is TRBJ2-4, the V gene TRBV19; the match to TRBD1 covers 9 bases. Losses at the gene ends were 9 bases for V and 8 bases for J; bases not matched to a gene: 8. Germline assignment: CDR1 LNHDA and CDR2 SQIVND (reference sequence). CDR3 length: 13 residues. This CDR3 reads CASKQGDRDIQYF. The CDR3 bases are TGTGCCAGCAAACAAGGGGACAGGGACATTCAGTACTTC.

The rearrangement links TRBV28 to TRBJ2-4; no clear D. CDR3 length equals 12 residues. Germline V CDR1 and CDR2: MDHEN, SYDVKM. Trimming took 2 bases from V and 7 from J, leaving 6 bases between them. CDR3 bases: TGTGCCAGCAGTTTACCACGGAACATTCAGTACTTC. It is translated as CASSLPRNIQYF.

This clonotype was observed at least ten times. The chain couples TRBV28 to TRBJ1-2, with 9 positions matching TRBD1. This CDR3 region has 14 residues. Germline CDR1 and CDR2: MDHEN and SYDVKM. Unmatched junction bases numbered 4, after V lost 3 bases and J lost 5 bases. CDR3 nucleotide sequence: TGTGCCAGCAGTTTTGGGACAGGGCCTTATGGCTACACCTTC. Encoded protein: CASSFGTGPYGYTF.

This clonotype has a handful of counts. The chain uses TRBV7-9 and TRBJ2-2; TRBD2 might be the D (6 bases). CDR1 SEHNR and CDR2 FQNEAQ come from the germline V gene (reference sequence). Between the trimmed V and J ends, which lost 9 bases and 3 bases, there was a span of 20 bases. This CDR3 is built from 16 residues. CDR3 amino acids: CASKSQWREDTGELFF. CDR3 sequence (DNA): TGTGCCAGTAAATCCCAATGGAGGGAGGACACCGGGGAGCTGTTTTTT.

This rearrangement joins TRBV29-1 to TRBJ2-3, with a weak D call TRBD1 (5 bases). V lost 6 bases and J 2 bases, leaving 18 bases between the germline ends. CDR1 is SQVTM and CDR2 is ANQGSEA in the germline V gene. The CDR3 spans 15 residues. CDR3 nucleotide sequence: TGCAGCGTATCAGGGTTCCCCGAAGCCACAGATACGCAGTATTTT. Its translation is CSVSGFPEATDTQYF.

The V call is TRBV6-2 or TRBV6-3, the J call TRBJ1-5; perhaps TRBD1 as D (5 bases). Germline V lookup: CDR1 MNHEY, CDR2 SVGEGT. Trimming took 0 bases from V and 9 from J, leaving 15 bases between them. CDR3 length: 15 residues. The CDR3 sequence is CASSYSGESDWPQHF. The CDR3 coding sequence is TGTGCCAGCAGTTACTCGGGGGAGTCCGATTGGCCCCAGCATTTT.

This clonotype was recorded many times. This rearrangement joins TRBV7-2 to TRBJ1-1, with TRBD1 identical over 8 bases. This CDR3 has 16 residues. V was clipped by 5 bases and J by 6 bases; unmatched bases: 14. The V gene's germline CDR1 is SGHTA and CDR2 FQGNSA. CDR3 residues: CASSTLVGQGISEAFF. CDR3 DNA: TGTGCCAGCAGCACTCTCGTCGGACAGGGTATTTCTGAAGCTTTCTTT.

This clonotype was seen more than once but under ten times. This rearrangement joins TRBV7-2 to TRBJ1-3; D might be TRBD1 (5 bases). With 1 base removed from V and 0 bases from J, the gap between germline ends came to 10 bases. Germline V gene sequence: CDR1 SGHTA, CDR2 FQGNSA. CDR3 size: 16 residues. The CDR3 DNA reads TGTGCCAGCAGCTTAGAGTTTGGGGGCTCTGGAAACACCATATATTTT. Protein product: CASSLEFGGSGNTIYF.

The V call is TRBV29-1, the J call TRBJ2-3; 7 bases agree with TRBD1. This CDR3 has 15 amino acids. J was trimmed by 2 bases and V by 6 bases; bases with no gene match: 11. CDR1 and CDR2 from the germline V gene are SQVTM and ANQGSEA. This CDR3 is CSVAGQEGHTDTQYF. DNA of the CDR3: TGCAGCGTCGCCGGACAGGAAGGGCACACAGATACGCAGTATTTT.